These 17 T cell receptor beta chains came from one sample sequenced in a study of Ad26.COV2.S vaccination and SARS-CoV-2 variants. The sample's treatment: over 15 received Ad26.COV2.S at low or high dose, single or two shots; about 5 received placebo; per-sample allocation not given. Specimen acquisition occurred on day 63 following the initial vaccine or placebo injection. Method: immunoSEQ multiplex PCR; TCRdb's copy keeps in-frame clones and lacks some. The table shows about 350,000 clones, with approximately 85% occurring only once. This specimen consisted of peripheral blood, obtained in a trial of Ad26.COV2.S vaccine versus placebo. The receptors come from a person aged 18-65 years who received the Ad26.COV2.S COVID-19 vaccine or a placebo.

V gene TRBV6-4 combines with J gene TRBJ2-2; the D is unclear. The CDR3 has 14 residues. V lost 4 bases, J lost 0 bases, and 6 bases lay in between. The germline CDR1 and CDR2 sequences are MRHNA and SNTAGT. The CDR3 DNA sequence: TGTGCCAGCAGTGTCACGGCGAACACCGGGGAGCTGTTTTTT. This translates into CASSVTANTGELFF.

The chain employs TRBV28 and TRBJ2-7, with 9 bases lining up with TRBD1. V dropped 6 bases and J dropped 9; count of bases not matched to a gene: 21. The CDR3 length is 17 residues. In germline, CDR1 is MDHEN, CDR2 SYDVKM. CDR3: CASSLGALGQGRRGQYF. CDR3 nucleotide sequence: TGTGCCAGCAGCCTAGGCGCTTTGGGACAGGGAAGGAGGGGGCAGTACTTC.

The chain links TRBV2 to TRBJ2-3; no definite D call. The germline V and J ends were trimmed by 7 bases and 4 bases, with 9 bases remaining between them. From germline, CDR1 is SNHLY and CDR2 FYNNEI. There are 12 residues in the CDR3. CDR3 in DNA: TGTGCCAGCACTATACTACCAGATACGCAGTATTTT. Translated, it gives CASTILPDTQYF.

In DNA, the CDR3 is TGTGCCTGGAGGCAAGGGAGGAGCTCCTATAATTCACCCCTCCACTTT. Its translation: CAWRQGRSSYNSPLHF. This chain links TRBV30 with TRBJ1-6, with D hard to call. This CDR3 spans 16 amino acids. The germline gives CDR1 GTSNPN, CDR2 SVGIG (reference sequence). Trimming left V 3 bases short and J 0 bases short, with 12 bases between.

The rearrangement links TRBV30 to TRBJ1-4; tentatively, D is TRBD1 (5 bases). The CDR3 runs to 16 residues. V lost 3 bases and J 2 bases, leaving 16 bases between the germline ends. The germline CDR1 and CDR2 sequences are GTSNPN and SVGIG (reference sequence). The CDR3 is CAWSREGLSTNEKLFF. CDR3 bases: TGTGCCTGGAGCCGGGAGGGGTTGTCCACTAATGAAAAACTGTTTTTT.

The chain recombines TRBV3-1 (or the pseudogene TRBV3-2) with TRBJ2-3; D could derive from TRBD1 or TRBD2 (5 bases each). Germline V gives CDR1 LGHDT, CDR2 YNNKEL (reference sequence). The CDR3 totals 16 residues. Trimming cost V 6 bases and J 0 bases, with 16 bases left between them. The DNA of the CDR3 is TGTGCCAGCAGACCTCTTTTGGGGGACAGCACAGATACGCAGTATTTT. It specifies CASRPLLGDSTDTQYF.

The chain carries TRBV27 and TRBJ2-4, with D unclear. The V gene's germline CDR1 is MNHEY and CDR2 SMNVEV (reference sequence). Trimming took 3 bases from V and 0 from J, leaving 21 bases between them. The CDR3 extends over 19 amino acids. This chain's CDR3 is CASSFGSVYVCLAKNIQYF. The DNA for the CDR3 is TGTGCCAGCAGTTTCGGGTCGGTCTATGTTTGTTTAGCCAAAAACATTCAGTACTTC.

This clone was seen once. The rearrangement joins TRBV11-3 to TRBJ2-5; the match to TRBD2 covers 12 bases. Trimming at V came to 5 bases and at J to 3 bases, leaving 4 bases not matched to a gene. Germline V gene lookup returns CDR1 SGHNT and CDR2 YENEEA. This CDR3 comprises 15 residues. CDR3 nucleotide sequence: TGTGCCAGCAGCCGCCGGACTAGCGGGGAAGAGACCCAGTACTTC. It encodes CASSRRTSGEETQYF.

This clone was counted between two and nine times. V and J are TRBV19 and TRBJ2-2, with 7 bases identical to TRBD2. V shed 3 bases and J 1 base; nucleotides not matched to a gene: 5. CDR1 is LNHDA and CDR2 is SQIVND in the germline V gene (reference sequence). The CDR3 spans 16 residues. CDR3 coding DNA: TGTGCCAGTAGTATTCAGGCGGGGGTGAACACCGGGGAGCTGTTTTTT. Protein: CASSIQAGVNTGELFF.

CDR3 nucleotides: TGTGCCAGCAGCCAAGCAATACGCACCGGGGAGCTGTTTTTT. This sequence encodes CASSQAIRTGELFF. The genes are TRBV3-1 (or the pseudogene TRBV3-2) and TRBJ2-2; D gene unclear. CDR1 and CDR2 (germline): LGHDT, YNNKEL (reference sequence). The CDR3 sequence is 14 residues long. Between the trimmed V and J ends, which lost 1 base and 4 bases, there was a span of 7 bases.

Note on this clone: Because the CDR3's place on the DNA is in doubt, the DNA is left out and the CDR3 is given as listed by TCRdb. J is TRBJ2-6 and V is TRBV12-1; TRBD1 is taken as the D call from the table, unchecked against the DNA. TRBV12-1 is annotated as a pseudogene. The CDR3 is made up of 19 amino acids, end residues included. CDR3 in amino acids: CASSFADGTGDSGANVLTF.

The CDR3: CASSLGNNNEQFF. In nucleotides, the CDR3 is TGTGCCAGCAGTCTGGGAAATAACAATGAGCAGTTCTTC. The chain uses TRBV2 and TRBJ2-1; D gene ambiguous. CDR3 length: 13 residues. V was clipped by 5 bases and J by 5 bases, with 10 bases between them. Germline assignment: CDR1 SNHLY and CDR2 FYNNEI.

The CDR3 DNA follows: TGTGCCAGTAGAGGGACAGGGCTTGGTGAAAAACTGTTTTTT. Residues: CASRGTGLGEKLFF. The chain carries TRBV19 and TRBJ1-4, with 9 nucleotides matching TRBD1. CDR1 and CDR2 from the germline V gene are LNHDA and SQIVND (reference sequence). With V trimmed by 6 bases and J by 7 bases, 6 bases remained unmatched. The CDR3 has 14 amino acids.

This clone was seen more than once but under ten times. This chain joins TRBV28 and TRBJ2-7, with D tentatively TRBD1 (5 bases). The ends were cut back, 5 bases at V and 6 bases at J, with 14 bases in the middle. CDR3 length equals 13 residues. Germline V gene data show CDR1 as MDHEN and CDR2 as SYDVKM. The CDR3 DNA is TGTGCCAGCAGTAGTTCAGGGTACCCCGAGCAGTACTTC. It is translated as CASSSSGYPEQYF.

The chain recombines TRBV28 with TRBJ2-1; D gene uncertain. The V end lost 6 bases, the J end lost 11 bases, and 17 bases lay between the germline ends. The germline V gene encodes CDR1 MDHEN and CDR2 SYDVKM. The length of the CDR3 is 13 residues. This chain's CDR3 is CASSNVQPSKQFF. CDR3 nucleotide sequence: TGTGCCAGCAGCAATGTCCAGCCGAGCAAGCAGTTCTTC.

This clone was counted once. The rearrangement links TRBV15 to TRBJ1-2, with 7 bases identical to TRBD1. Germline V gives CDR1 LNHNV, CDR2 YYDKDF (reference sequence). V lost 0 bases and J lost 7; bases outside the gene matches: 5. The CDR3 is 14 residues long. CDR3 in amino acids: CATSRDRGLSGYTF. The CDR3 DNA reads TGTGCCACCAGCAGAGACAGGGGGTTAAGTGGCTACACCTTC.

The chain links TRBV19 to TRBJ2-7, with D tentatively TRBD1 (5 bases). Germline lookup yields CDR1 LNHDA and CDR2 SQIVND (reference sequence). V was clipped by 3 bases and J by 3 bases, with 12 bases between them. This CDR3 has 14 amino acids. This CDR3 is CASSISSGFYEQYF. CDR3 in DNA: TGTGCCAGTAGTATTTCCTCAGGGTTCTACGAGCAGTACTTC.